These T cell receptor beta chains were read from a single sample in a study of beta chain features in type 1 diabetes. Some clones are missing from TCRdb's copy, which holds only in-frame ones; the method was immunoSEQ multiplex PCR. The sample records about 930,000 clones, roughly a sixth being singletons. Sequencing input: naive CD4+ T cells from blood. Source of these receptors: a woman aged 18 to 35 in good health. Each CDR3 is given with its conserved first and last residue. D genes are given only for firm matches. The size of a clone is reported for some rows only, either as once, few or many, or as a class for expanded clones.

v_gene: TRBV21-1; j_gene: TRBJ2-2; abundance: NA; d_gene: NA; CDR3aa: CASSREKTGELFF; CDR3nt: TGTGCCAGCAGCAGAGAGAAAACCGGGGAGCTGTTTTTT
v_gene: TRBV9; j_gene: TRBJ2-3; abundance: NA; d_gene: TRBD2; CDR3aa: CASSSISGTFTDTQYF; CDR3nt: TGTGCCAGCAGCTCCATCAGCGGGACTTTCACAGATACGCAGTATTTT
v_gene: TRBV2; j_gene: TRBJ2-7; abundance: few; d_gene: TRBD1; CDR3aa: CASNPPSYRDRGTYEQYF; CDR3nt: TGTGCCAGCAACCCCCCATCATACCGGGACAGGGGAACCTACGAGCAGTACTTC
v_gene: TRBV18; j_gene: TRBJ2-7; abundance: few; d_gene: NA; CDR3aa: CASSPRQYDEQYF; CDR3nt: TGTGCCAGCTCCCCGCGGCAGTACGACGAGCAGTACTTC
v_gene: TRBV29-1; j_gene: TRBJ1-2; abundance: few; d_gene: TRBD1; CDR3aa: CSVAIGTGRYGYTF; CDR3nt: TGCAGCGTCGCAATAGGGACAGGGAGATATGGCTACACCTTC
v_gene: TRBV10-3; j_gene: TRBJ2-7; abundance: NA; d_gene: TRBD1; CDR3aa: CAIRDRSINEQYF; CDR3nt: TGTGCCATCAGGGACAGGTCCATCAACGAGCAGTACTTC
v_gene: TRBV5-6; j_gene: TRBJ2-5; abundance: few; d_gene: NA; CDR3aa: CASSLAGTGETQYF; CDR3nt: TGTGCCAGCAGCTTGGCGGGCACCGGAGAGACCCAGTACTTC
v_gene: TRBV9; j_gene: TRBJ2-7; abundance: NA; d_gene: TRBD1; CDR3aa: CASSPGTGPYEQYF; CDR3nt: TGTGCCAGCAGCCCAGGGACAGGTCCCTACGAGCAGTACTTC
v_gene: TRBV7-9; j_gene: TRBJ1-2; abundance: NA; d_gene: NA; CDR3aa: CASSLDWRGYGYTF; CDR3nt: TGTGCCAGCAGCTTAGACTGGAGGGGATATGGCTACACCTTC
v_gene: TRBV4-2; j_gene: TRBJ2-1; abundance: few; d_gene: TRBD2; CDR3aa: CASSQGSGRDPEQFF; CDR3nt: TGTGCCAGCAGCCAAGGAAGCGGGAGAGACCCTGAGCAGTTCTTC
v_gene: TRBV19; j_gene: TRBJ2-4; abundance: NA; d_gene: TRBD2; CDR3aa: CASRVNSGVLAKNIQYF; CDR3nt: TGTGCCAGTAGGGTCAATAGCGGGGTCCTAGCCAAAAACATTCAGTACTTC
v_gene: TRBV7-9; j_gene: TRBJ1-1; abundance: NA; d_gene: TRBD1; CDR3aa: CASSLWDRDGNEAFF; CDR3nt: TGTGCCAGCAGCTTATGGGACAGGGACGGGAATGAAGCTTTCTTT
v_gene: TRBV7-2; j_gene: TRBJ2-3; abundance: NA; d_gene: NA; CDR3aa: CASSVTWGDTQYF; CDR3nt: TGTGCCAGCAGTGTGACCTGGGGAGATACGCAGTATTTT
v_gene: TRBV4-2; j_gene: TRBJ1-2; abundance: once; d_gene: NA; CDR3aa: CASSQDITGYGYTF; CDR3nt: TGTGCCAGCAGCCAAGATATAACAGGCTATGGCTACACCTTC
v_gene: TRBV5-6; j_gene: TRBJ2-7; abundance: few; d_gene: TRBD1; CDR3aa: CASSWDRIHEQYF; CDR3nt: TGTGCCAGCAGCTGGGACAGGATCCACGAGCAGTACTTC
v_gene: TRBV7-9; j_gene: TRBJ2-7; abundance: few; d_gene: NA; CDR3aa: CASSSGRTLAYEQYF; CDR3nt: TGTGCCAGCAGCTCCGGGAGAACGTTAGCCTACGAGCAGTACTTC
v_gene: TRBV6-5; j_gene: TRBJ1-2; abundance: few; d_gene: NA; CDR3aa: CASRAGGNYGYTF; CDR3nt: TGTGCCAGCAGAGCGGGGGGCAACTATGGCTACACCTTC
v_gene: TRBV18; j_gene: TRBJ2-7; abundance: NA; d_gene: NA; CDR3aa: CASSPTDTYEQYF; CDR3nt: TGTGCCAGCTCACCGACGGATACCTACGAGCAGTACTTC
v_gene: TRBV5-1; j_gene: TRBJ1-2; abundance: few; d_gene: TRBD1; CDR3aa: CASSTYGQGAHGYTF; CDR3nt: TGCGCCAGCAGCACCTACGGACAGGGGGCCCATGGCTACACCTTC
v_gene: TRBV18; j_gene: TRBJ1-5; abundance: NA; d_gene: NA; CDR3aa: CASSPREGNQPQHF; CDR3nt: TGTGCCAGCTCACCACGGGAAGGCAATCAGCCCCAGCATTTT
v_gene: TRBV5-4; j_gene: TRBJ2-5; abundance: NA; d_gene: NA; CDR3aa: CASSLANGQETQYF; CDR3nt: TGTGCCAGCAGCTTGGCCAACGGGCAAGAGACCCAGTACTTC
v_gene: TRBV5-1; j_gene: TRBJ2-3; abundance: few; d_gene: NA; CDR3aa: CASSRSGTDTQYF; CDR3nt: TGCGCCAGCAGCCGGAGCGGCACAGATACGCAGTATTTT
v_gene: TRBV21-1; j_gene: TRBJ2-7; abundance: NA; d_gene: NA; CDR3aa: CASGQPEETGARDEQYF; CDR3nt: TGTGCCAGCGGGCAACCGGAGGAAACAGGGGCTCGCGACGAGCAGTACTTC
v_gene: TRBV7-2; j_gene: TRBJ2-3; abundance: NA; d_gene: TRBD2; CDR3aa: CASSLVGTSKFITDTQYF; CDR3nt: TGTGCCAGCAGCTTAGTAGGGACTAGTAAATTTATCACAGATACGCAGTATTTT
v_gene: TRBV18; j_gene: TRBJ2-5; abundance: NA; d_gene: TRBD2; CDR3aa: CDSSPTTRGGRQETQYF; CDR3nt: TGTGACAGCTCACCAACGACTAGGGGAGGGCGTCAAGAGACCCAGTACTTC
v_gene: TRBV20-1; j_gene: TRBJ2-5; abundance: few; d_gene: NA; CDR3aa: CSASMQETQYF; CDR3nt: TGCAGTGCTAGTATGCAAGAGACCCAGTACTTC
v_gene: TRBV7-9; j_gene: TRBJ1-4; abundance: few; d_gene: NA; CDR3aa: CASSLGGLSGEKLFF; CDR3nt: TGTGCCAGCAGCTTAGGAGGCCTCTCCGGGGAAAAACTGTTTTTT
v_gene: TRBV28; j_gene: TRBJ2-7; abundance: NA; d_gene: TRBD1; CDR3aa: CATQGAGSYEQYF; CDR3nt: TGTGCCACCCAGGGGGCTGGTTCCTACGAGCAGTACTTC
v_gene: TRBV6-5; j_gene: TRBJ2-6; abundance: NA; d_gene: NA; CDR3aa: CASSSKLPPGANVLTF; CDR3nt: TGTGCCAGCAGTTCTAAACTGCCCCCTGGGGCCAACGTCCTGACTTTC
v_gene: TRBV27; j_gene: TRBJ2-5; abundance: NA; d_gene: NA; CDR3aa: CASMRTGRVRQETQYF; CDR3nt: TGTGCCAGCATGAGGACAGGGAGGGTCCGGCAAGAGACCCAGTACTTC
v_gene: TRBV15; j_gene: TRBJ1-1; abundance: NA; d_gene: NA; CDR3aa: CATSRDPGTTEAFF; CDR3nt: TGTGCCACCAGCAGAGATCCCGGGACCACTGAAGCTTTCTTT
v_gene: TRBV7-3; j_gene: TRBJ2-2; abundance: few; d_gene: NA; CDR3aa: CASSPIGGPGRWTGELFF; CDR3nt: TGTGCCAGCAGCCCCATTGGTGGTCCAGGGAGATGGACCGGGGAGCTGTTTTTT